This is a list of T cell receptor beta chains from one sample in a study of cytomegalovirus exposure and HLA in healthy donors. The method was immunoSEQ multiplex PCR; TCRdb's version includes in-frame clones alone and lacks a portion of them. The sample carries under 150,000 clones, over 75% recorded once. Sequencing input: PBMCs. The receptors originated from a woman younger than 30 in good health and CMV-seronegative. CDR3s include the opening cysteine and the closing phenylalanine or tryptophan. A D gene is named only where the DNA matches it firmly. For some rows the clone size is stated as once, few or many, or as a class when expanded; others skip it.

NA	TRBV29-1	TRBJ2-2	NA	CSVGTGIHTGELFF	TGCAGCGTTGGGACGGGAATTCACACCGGGGAGCTGTTTTTT
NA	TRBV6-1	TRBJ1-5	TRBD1	CATVGTVLGNQPQHF	TGTGCCACCGTCGGGACAGTTTTGGGTAATCAGCCCCAGCATTTT
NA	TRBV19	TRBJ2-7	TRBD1	CASSRTGATYEQYF	TGTGCCAGTAGTCGGACAGGGGCTACCTACGAGCAGTACTTC
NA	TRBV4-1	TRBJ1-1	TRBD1	CASSQARGNEAFF	TGCGCCAGCAGCCAAGCCAGGGGGAATGAAGCTTTCTTT
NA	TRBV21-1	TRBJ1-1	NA	CASSKLRTGDTEAFF	TGTGCCAGCAGCAAACTTCGGACAGGGGACACTGAAGCTTTCTTT
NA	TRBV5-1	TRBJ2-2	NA	CASSRTSRLNTGELFF	TGCGCCAGCAGCCGTACTAGCCGCTTGAACACCGGGGAGCTGTTTTTT
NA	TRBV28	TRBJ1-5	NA	CASSRHRENQPQHF	TGTGCCAGCAGTCGACACAGGGAGAATCAGCCCCAGCATTTT
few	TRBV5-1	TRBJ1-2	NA	CASSLGDRNYGYTF	TGCGCCAGCAGCTTGGGAGACAGGAACTATGGCTACACCTTC
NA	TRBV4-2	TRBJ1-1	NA	CASSPFEGATEAFF	TGTGCCAGCAGCCCCTTCGAGGGAGCCACTGAAGCTTTCTTT
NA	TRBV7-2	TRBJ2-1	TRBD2	CASSAGLAGGNEQFF	TGTGCCAGCAGCGCGGGACTAGCGGGGGGAAATGAGCAGTTCTTC
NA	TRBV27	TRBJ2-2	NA	CASSLGGGRGSGELFF	TGTGCCAGCAGTTTAGGGGGCGGCAGGGGATCCGGGGAGCTGTTTTTT
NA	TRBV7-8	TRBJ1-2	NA	CASSPRQAGGYTF	TGTGCCAGCAGCCCTAGACAGGCGGGTGGCTACACCTTC
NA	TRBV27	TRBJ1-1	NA	CASSLGRNTEAFF	TGTGCCAGCAGTTTAGGCAGGAACACTGAAGCTTTCTTT
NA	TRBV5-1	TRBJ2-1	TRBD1	CASSPLGTGVINEQFF	TGCGCCAGCAGCCCCTTGGGGACAGGGGTGATCAATGAGCAGTTCTTC
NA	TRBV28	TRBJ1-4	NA	CASSPYANEKLFF	TGTGCCAGCAGTCCCTATGCTAATGAAAAACTGTTTTTT
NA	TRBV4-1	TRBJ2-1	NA	CASSQAPGPPRNEQFF	TGCGCCAGCAGCCAGGCCCCGGGTCCCCCAAGAAATGAGCAGTTCTTC
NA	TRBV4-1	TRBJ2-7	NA	CASSQVVSAFEYEQYF	TGCGCCAGCAGCCAAGTGGTAAGCGCTTTTGAATACGAGCAGTACTTC